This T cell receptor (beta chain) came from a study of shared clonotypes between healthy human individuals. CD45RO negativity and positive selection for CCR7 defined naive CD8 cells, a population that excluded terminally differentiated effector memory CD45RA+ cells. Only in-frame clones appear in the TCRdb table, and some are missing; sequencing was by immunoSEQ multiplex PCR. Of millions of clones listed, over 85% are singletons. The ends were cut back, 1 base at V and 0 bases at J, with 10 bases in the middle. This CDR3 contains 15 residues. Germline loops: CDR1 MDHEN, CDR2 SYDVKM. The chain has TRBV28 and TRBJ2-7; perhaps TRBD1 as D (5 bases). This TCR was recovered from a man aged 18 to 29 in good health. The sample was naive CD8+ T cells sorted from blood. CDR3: CASSLLAGYSYEQYF. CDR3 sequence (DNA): TGTGCCAGCAGTTTATTGGCAGGGTACTCCTACGAGCAGTACTTC.